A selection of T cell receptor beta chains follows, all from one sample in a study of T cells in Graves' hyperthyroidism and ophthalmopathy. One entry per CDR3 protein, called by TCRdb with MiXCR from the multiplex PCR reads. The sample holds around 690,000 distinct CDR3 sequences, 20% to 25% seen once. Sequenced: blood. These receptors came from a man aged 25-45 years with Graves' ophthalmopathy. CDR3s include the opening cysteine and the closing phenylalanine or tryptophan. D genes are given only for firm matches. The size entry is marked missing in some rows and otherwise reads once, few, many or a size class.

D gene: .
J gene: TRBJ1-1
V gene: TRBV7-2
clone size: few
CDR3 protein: CASSLQVGSEAFF
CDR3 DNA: TGTGCCAGCAGCCTCCAGGTAGGCTCTGAAGCTTTCTTT

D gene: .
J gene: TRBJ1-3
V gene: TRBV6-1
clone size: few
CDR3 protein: CASRPTGTGNTIYF
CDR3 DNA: TGTGCCAGCAGACCGACCGGGACTGGAAACACCATATATTTT

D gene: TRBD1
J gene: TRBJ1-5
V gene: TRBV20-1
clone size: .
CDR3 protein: CSAQKTGRNQPQHF
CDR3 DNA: TGCAGTGCTCAGAAGACAGGGCGAAATCAGCCCCAGCATTTT

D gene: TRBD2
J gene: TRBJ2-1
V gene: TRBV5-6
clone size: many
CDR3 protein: CASSWGGSYNEQFF
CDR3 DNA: TGTGCCAGCAGCTGGGGGGGATCCTACAATGAGCAGTTCTTC

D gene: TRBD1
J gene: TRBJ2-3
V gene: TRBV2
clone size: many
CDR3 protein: CASRIRQGTFTDTQYF
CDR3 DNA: TGTGCCAGCAGAATTCGACAGGGCACTTTTACAGATACGCAGTATTTT

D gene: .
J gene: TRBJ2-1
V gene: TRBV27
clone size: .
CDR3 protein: CAGRRNAEQFF
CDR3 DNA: TGTGCCGGCAGACGAAATGCTGAGCAGTTCTTC

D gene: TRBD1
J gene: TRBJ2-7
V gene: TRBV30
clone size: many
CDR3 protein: CAWGQGGSEQYF
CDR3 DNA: TGTGCCTGGGGACAGGGTGGCAGCGAGCAGTACTTC

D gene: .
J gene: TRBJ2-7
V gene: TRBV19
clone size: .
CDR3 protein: CASSIGPGLQYF
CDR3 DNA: TGTGCCAGTAGTATAGGGCCGGGACTGCAGTACTTC

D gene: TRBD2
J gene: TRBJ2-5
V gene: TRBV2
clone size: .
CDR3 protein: CASTERGARETQYF
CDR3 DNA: TGTGCCAGCACGGAGCGGGGCGCGAGGGAGACCCAGTACTTC

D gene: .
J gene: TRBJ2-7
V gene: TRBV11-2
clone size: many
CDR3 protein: CASSLGQVYEQYF
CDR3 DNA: TGTGCCAGCAGCTTAGGTCAGGTCTACGAGCAGTACTTC

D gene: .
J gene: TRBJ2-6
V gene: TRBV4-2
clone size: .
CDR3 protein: CASSQDRVEMISYSGANVLTF
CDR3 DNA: TGTGCCAGCAGCCAAGATCGGGTAGAAATGATATCCTACTCTGGGGCCAACGTCCTGACTTTC

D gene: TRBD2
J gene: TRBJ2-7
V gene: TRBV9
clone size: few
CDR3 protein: CASSKGTSGFSYEQYF
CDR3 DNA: TGTGCCAGCAGCAAAGGGACTAGCGGGTTCTCCTACGAGCAGTACTTC

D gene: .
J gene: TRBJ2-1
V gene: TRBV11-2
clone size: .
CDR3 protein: CASSLSSVNEQFF
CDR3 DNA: TGTGCCAGCAGTCTCTCTAGCGTAAATGAGCAGTTCTTC

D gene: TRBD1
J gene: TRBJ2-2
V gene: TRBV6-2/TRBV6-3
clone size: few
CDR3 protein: CASSSRTGNTGELFF
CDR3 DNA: TGTGCCAGCAGTTCCCGGACAGGGAACACCGGGGAGCTGTTTTTT

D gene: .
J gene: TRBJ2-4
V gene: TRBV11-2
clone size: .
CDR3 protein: CASSPLGTGKNIQYF
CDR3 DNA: TGTGCCAGCAGCCCTCTAGGCACGGGCAAAAACATTCAGTACTTC

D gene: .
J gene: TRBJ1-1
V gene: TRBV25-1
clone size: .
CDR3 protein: CATTGPRNTEAFF
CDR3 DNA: TGTGCCACCACGGGCCCCAGGAACACTGAAGCTTTCTTT

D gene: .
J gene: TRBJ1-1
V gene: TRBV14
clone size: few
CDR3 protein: CASSPWEGGNTEAFF
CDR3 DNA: TGTGCCAGCAGCCCTTGGGAGGGGGGGAACACTGAAGCTTTCTTT